One and the same sample provided the 9 T cell receptor beta chains below, sequenced in a study of identical twins. MiXCR, applied by TCRdb to the 5' RACE reads, yields one record per CDR3 protein. The sample carries 700,000 or so distinct CDR3 sequences, about 20% recorded once. The same sample was also studied in work on T cells expressing NK-cell markers.

The sample was PBMCs. Receptors were obtained from a young woman in good health.

The chain joins TRBV6-5 to TRBJ2-2, with unresolved D. Per the germline V gene, CDR1 is MNHEY and CDR2 is SVGAGI. Trimming removed 0 bases at V and 6 bases at J, with 17 bases between. The CDR3 extends over 17 amino acids. This CDR3 is CASSYSPQHARAGELFF. CDR3 DNA: TGTGCCAGCAGTTACTCCCCTCAGCACGCCCGGGCCGGGGAGCTGTTTTTT.

The chain combines TRBV10-3 with TRBJ2-1; 8 nucleotides agree with TRBD2. Trimming cost V 8 bases and J 5 bases; bases outside gene matches: 8. Germline V lookup: CDR1 ENHRY, CDR2 SYGVKD. The CDR3 consists of 14 residues. DNA for the CDR3: TGTGCCATCTTCGGGGGGGCTTTCGACAATGAGCAGTTCTTC. Translation gives CAIFGGAFDNEQFF.

This clonotype has ten or more counts. This chain connects TRBV4-3 to TRBJ1-2; D is uncertain. V was shortened by 0 bases and J by 8 bases, with 19 bases between the two germline ends. Germline V gene sequence: CDR1 LGHNA, CDR2 YSLEER. This CDR3 comprises 16 residues. The DNA for the CDR3 is TGCGCCAGCAGCCAAGAGCCTTTCAGCGGTTCTTGGGGCTACACCTTC. Translation: CASSQEPFSGSWGYTF.

This clonotype showed up just a few times. The rearrangement links TRBV6-1 to TRBJ2-7; 7 nucleotides agree with TRBD1. The CDR3 is made up of 13 amino acids. J was trimmed by 2 bases and V by 8 bases; bases with no gene match: 6. CDR1 is MNHNS, CDR2 SASEGT, per germline. The chain's CDR3 is CASAETGPYEQYF. As DNA, the CDR3 is TGTGCCAGCGCCGAGACAGGGCCCTACGAGCAGTACTTC.

The sample holds a few counts of this clonotype. This chain uses TRBV12-3 or TRBV12-4 with TRBJ1-1; D is undetermined. The CDR3 consists of 15 residues. V dropped 5 bases and J dropped 2 bases, with 15 bases sitting between them. CDR3 in DNA: TGTGCCAGCAGTCCGAGCCGGGAAGCCAACACTGAAGCTTTCTTT. Translation gives CASSPSREANTEAFF.

This clonotype was found many times. The rearrangement uses TRBV6-5 and TRBJ2-1; TRBD2 agrees at 15 bases. The J segment lost 8 bases and the V segment lost 4 bases, leaving 3 bases of the junction unmatched. Germline V gives CDR1 MNHEY, CDR2 SVGAGI. CDR3 length: 15 residues. Here the CDR3 reads CASSSGLAGGYEQFF. The CDR3 DNA reads TGTGCCAGCAGTTCCGGACTAGCGGGAGGGTATGAGCAGTTCTTC.

The rearrangement links TRBV10-2 to TRBJ2-7, with 9 bases fitting TRBD2. The CDR3 runs 14 residues. Trimming cost V 11 bases and J 3 bases; bases outside gene matches: 11. From germline, CDR1 is WSHSY and CDR2 SAAADI. Here the CDR3 DNA reads TGCGCCTGCGCGGGGGGGCTAGCGGGCTACGAGCAGTACTTC. Translating gives CACAGGLAGYEQYF.

This chain links TRBV6-2 or TRBV6-3 with TRBJ1-1; TRBD1 is a possible D gene (6 bases). Trimming took off 4 bases at V and 1 base at J, with 10 bases between the two ends. Germline V gene lookup returns CDR1 MNHEY and CDR2 SVGEGT. CDR3 length: 14 residues. Written as DNA, the CDR3 is TGTGCCAGCAGTTTCGACAGGCCGAACACTGAAGCTTTCTTT. It encodes CASSFDRPNTEAFF.

The J gene is TRBJ2-2, the V gene TRBV7-2, with D uncertain. CDR3 length: 13 residues. CDR1 is SGHTA and CDR2 is FQGNSA in the germline V gene. Trimming shortened V by 5 bases and J by 9 bases, and 13 bases separated the two germline ends. This CDR3 reads CASSIDSHRELFF. CDR3 bases: TGTGCCAGCAGCATCGACTCCCACCGGGAGCTGTTTTTT.